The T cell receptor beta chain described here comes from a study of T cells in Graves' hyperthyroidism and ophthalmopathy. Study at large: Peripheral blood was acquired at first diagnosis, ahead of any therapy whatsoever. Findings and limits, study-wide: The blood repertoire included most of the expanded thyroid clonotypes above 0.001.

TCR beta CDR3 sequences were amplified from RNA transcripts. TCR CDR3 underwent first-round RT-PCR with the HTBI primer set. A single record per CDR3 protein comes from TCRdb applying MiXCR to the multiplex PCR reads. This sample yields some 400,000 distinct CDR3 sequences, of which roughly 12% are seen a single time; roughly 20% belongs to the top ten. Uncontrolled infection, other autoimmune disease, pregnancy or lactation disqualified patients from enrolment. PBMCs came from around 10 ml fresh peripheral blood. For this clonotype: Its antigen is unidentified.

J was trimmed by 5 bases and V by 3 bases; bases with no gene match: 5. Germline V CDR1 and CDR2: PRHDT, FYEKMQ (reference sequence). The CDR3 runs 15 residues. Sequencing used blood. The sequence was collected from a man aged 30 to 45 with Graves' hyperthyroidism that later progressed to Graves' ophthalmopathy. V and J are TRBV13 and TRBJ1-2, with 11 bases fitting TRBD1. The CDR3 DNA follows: TGTGCCAGCAGCTTCCCGGGACAGGGGGGGTATGGCTACACCTTC. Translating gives CASSFPGQGGYGYTF.